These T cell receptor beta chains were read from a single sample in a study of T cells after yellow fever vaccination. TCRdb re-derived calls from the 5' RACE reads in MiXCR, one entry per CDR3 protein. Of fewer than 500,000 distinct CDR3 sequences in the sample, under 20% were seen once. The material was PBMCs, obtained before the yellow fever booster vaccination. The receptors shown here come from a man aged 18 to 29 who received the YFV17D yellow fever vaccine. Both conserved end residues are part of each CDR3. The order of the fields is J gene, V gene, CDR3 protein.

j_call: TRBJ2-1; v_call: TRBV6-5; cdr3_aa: CASSYGVPADTGEQFF
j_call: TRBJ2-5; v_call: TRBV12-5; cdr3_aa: CASGPGLRETQYF
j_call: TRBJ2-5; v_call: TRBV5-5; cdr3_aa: CASSRPSVEPQETQYF
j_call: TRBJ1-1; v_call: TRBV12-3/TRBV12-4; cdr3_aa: CASSLKERDNFF
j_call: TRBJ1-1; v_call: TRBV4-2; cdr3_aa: CASSHLSVENTEAFF
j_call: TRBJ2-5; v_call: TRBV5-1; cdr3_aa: CASSLVFQETQYF
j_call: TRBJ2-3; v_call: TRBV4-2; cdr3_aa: CASSQETDTQYF
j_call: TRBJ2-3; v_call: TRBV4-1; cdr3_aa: CASSKRDSSTDTQYF
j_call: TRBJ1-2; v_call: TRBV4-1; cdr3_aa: CASSQGPGTGGGYTF
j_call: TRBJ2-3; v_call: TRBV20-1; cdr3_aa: CSAEGDTQYF
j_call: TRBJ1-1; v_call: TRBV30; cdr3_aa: CASHPRPFGDTEAFF
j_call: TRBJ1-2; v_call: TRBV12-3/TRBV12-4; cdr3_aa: CASSLRGTGIDGYTF
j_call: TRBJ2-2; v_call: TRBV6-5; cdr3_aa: CASRGTDFWELFF
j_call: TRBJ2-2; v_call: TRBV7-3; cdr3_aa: CASSPHRARTGELFF
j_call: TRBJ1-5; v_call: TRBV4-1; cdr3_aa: CASSQTRGGPQHF
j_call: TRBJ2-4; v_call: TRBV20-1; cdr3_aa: CSARDALGQAPGRNIQYF
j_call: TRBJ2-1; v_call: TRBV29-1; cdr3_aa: CSVGLDLQFF
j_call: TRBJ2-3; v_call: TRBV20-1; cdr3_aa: CSPRGGTDTQYF
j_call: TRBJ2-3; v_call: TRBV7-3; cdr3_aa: CASSLYAGVTDTQYF
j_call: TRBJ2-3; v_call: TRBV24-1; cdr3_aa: CATSEPGAGTDTQYF
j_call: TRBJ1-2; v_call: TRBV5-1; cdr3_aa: CASSGYGTGAGYTF
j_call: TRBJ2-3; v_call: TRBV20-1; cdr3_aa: CSARDPVRDTQYF
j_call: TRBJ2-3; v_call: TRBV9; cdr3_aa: CASSVAGLAPSTDTQYF
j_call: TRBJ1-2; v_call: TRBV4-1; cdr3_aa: CASSQGGAATRDGYTF
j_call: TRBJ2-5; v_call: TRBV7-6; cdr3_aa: CASSLGFETQYF
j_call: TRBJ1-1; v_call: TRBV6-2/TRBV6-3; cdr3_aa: CASTYDRGGTEAFF
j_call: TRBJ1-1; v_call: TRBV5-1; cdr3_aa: CASSEIEQGPYASF
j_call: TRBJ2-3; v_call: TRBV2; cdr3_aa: CASKPLSGGTDTQYF
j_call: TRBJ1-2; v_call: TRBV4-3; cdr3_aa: CASSHEQGYYGYTF
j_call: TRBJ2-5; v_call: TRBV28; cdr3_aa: CASGSGALETQYF
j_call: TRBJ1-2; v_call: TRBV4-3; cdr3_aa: CASSPVAGALGGYTF
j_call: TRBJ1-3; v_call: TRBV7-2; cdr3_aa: CASSLEGSGGNTIYF
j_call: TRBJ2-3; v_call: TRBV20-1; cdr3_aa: CSARGDRSSTDTQYF
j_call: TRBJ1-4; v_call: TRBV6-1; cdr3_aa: CASSVGALREKLFF
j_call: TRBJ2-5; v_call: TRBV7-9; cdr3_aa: CASRPRLANQETQYF
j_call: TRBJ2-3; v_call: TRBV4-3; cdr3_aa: CASSQIGTGGTDTQYF
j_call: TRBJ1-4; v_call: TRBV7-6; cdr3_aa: CASSLAPGLVSPKLFF
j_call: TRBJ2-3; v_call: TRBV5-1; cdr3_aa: CASGQRISTDTQYF
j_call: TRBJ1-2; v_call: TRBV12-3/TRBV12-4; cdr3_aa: CASIPAGQLGGYTF
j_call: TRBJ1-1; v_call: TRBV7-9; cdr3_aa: CASSGGLGNTEAFF
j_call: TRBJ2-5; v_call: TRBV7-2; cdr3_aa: CASKSGRGEQTQYF
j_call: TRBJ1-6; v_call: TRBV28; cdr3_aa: CASSPAGSPLHF
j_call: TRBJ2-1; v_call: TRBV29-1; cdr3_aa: CSVSTGTSPYEQFF
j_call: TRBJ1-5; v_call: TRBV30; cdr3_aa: CAWNARGDQPQHF
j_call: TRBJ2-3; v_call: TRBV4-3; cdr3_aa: CASSQGTSWTDTQYF
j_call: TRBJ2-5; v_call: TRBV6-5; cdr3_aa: CASSSTTVAGGYETQYF
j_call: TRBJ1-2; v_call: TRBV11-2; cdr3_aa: CAIDGYTF
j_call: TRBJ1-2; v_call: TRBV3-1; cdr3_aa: CASSQEGQGRVYTF
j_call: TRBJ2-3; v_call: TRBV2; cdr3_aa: CASSEPHQDTQYF
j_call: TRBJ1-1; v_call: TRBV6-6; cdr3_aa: CASSKTTGGRTEAFF
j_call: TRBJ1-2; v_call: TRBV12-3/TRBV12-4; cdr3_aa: CATHGSNGHNYGYTF
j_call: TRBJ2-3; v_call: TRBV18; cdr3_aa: CASSPRLASTDTQYF
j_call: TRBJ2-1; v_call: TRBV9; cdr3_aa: CASSVGPTSGGEQFF
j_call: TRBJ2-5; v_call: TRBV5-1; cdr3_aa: CASSTGQTQETQYF
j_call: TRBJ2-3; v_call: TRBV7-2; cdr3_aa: CASRKGRGGDTQYF
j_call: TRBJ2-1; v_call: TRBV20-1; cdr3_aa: CSARGGAPYNEQFF
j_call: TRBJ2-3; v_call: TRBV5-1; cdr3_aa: CASSSGTLADTDTQYF